Detailed here is one T cell receptor (beta chain). As yet, its antigen is unknown. RNA totalling about 0.45 to 1 ug underwent reverse transcription with random hexamers. Amplification of the TCR beta CDR3 was carried out by immunoSEQ multiplex PCR, which spanned a total of 54 Vbeta and 13 Jbeta segments. TCRdb re-called the immunoSEQ multiplex PCR reads through MiXCR, storing one row per CDR3 protein. The table has around 200,000 distinct CDR3 sequences, around 93% seen once. The CDR3 has 15 amino acids. The germline V gene has CDR1 SNHLY and CDR2 FYNNEI. With V trimmed by 7 bases and J by 5 bases, 8 bases remained unmatched. Fulfillment of recently defined diagnostic criteria for definite or probable disease was shown by the patients with Susac syndrome. The data were taken from a study of CD8 T cells in Susac syndrome. Study-level findings and limits: Among active patients and in TEMRA cells, CD8+ clonal expansion in Susac reached its peak.

This rearrangement joins TRBV2 to TRBJ2-3, with 11 bases identical to TRBD2. Sequencing was performed on CD8+ T cells from PBMCs. This TCR was recovered from a human donor with Susac syndrome. The DNA of the CDR3 is TGTGCCAGCACCCTGGGTAGCGGGAGGGGAGATACGCAGTATTTT. This codes for CASTLGSGRGDTQYF.